These 22 T cell receptor beta chains were all obtained from the same sample, sequenced in a study of OX40 agonist ivuxolimab in advanced cancers. Profiling relied on immunoSEQ multiplex PCR, and the TCRdb table lists in-frame clones only, not all of them. The table lists more than 100,000 clones, roughly nine tenths of them singletons. This specimen was CD4+ or CD8+ T cells sorted from blood, taken in a trial of the OX40 agonist ivuxolimab. The receptors stem from an adult with an advanced solid tumor such as melanoma, head and neck, liver or kidney cancer.

This clone appeared once. The chain is built from TRBV5-1 and TRBJ2-5; D is uncertain. Trimming shortened V by 3 bases and J by 9 bases, and 9 bases separated the two germline ends. Germline V gives CDR1 SGHRS, CDR2 YFSETQ. The CDR3 is made up of 11 amino acids. For the CDR3, the DNA is TGCGCCAGCAGCTCGCAGTGGGCCCAGTACTTC. It is translated as CASSSQWAQYF.

The chain employs TRBV5-1 and TRBJ2-5; 10 bases align to TRBD1. The CDR3 contains 17 residues. V trimming: 2 bases; J trimming: 5 bases; junction bases outside the gene matches: 12. Germline lookup yields CDR1 SGHRS and CDR2 YFSETQ. The CDR3 DNA follows: TGCGCCAGCAGCTTCTCCCCGACAGGGGGCCCCGGGGAGACCCAGTACTTC. Its protein product is CASSFSPTGGPGETQYF. Full variable domain (remainder filled in from reference TRBV5-1 and TRBJ2-5): KAGVTQTPRYLIKTRGQQVTLSCSPISGHRSVSWYQQTPGQGLQFLFEYFSETQRNKGNFPGRFSGRQFSNSRSEMNVSTLELGDSALYLCASSFSPTGGPGETQYFGPGTRLLVL.

This clone was detected only a few times. The V and J genes are TRBV7-9 and TRBJ1-2; maybe TRBD1 (6 bases). The V and J ends lost 1 base and 13 bases respectively, with 13 bases between them. The CDR3 is 12 amino acids. Germline assignment: CDR1 SEHNR and CDR2 FQNEAQ (reference sequence). In nucleotides, the CDR3 is TGTGCCAGCAGCTTAGGACAGGCGGGATCCACCTTC. Its translation is CASSLGQAGSTF.

V and J are TRBV6-5 and TRBJ2-7, with D possibly being TRBD2 (6 bases). The CDR3 has 12 residues. Germline CDR1 reads MNHEY; CDR2 reads SVGAGI. V lost 7 bases and J 9 bases, leaving 16 bases between the germline ends. CDR3 sequence: CASMEGPLWQYF. The CDR3 DNA is TGTGCCAGCATGGAGGGCCCCCTTTGGCAGTACTTC.

Note on this clone: Other nucleotide sequences in the sample specify the same CDR3. J is TRBJ2-5 and V is TRBV29-1; 7 bases align to TRBD1. The germline V gene has CDR1 SQVTM and CDR2 ANQGSEA. V lost 5 bases to trimming and J lost 1 base; unmatched junction nucleotides: 1. This CDR3 contains 12 residues. The CDR3 reads CSVRQGQETQYF. The CDR3 DNA is TGCAGCGTTAGACAGGGCCAAGAGACCCAGTACTTC. Based on the CDR3 plus reference TRBV29-1 and TRBJ2-5, the full variable domain is SAVISQKPSRDICQRGTSLTIQCQVDSQVTMMFWYRQQPGQSLTLIATANQGSEATYESGFVIDKFPISRPNLTFSTLTVSNMSPEDSSIYLCSVRQGQETQYFGPGTRLLVL.

This rearrangement joins TRBV11-1 to TRBJ2-5; D gene uncertain. Germline assignment: CDR1 SGHAT and CDR2 FQDESV (reference sequence). The length of the CDR3 is 12 residues. Between the trimmed V and J ends, which lost 1 base and 6 bases, there was a span of 6 bases. CDR3 in DNA: TGTGCCAGCAGCTTAGTAGGGAAGACCCAGTACTTC. This translates into CASSLVGKTQYF.

The chain couples TRBV18 to TRBJ1-1; 10 bases fit TRBD1. The V and J ends lost 1 base and 4 bases, in that order; junction bases with no gene match: 6. In germline, CDR1 is KGHSH, CDR2 LQKENI. CDR3 length: 16 amino acids. The CDR3 sequence is CASSPLDRGFATEAFF. Written as DNA, the CDR3 is TGTGCCAGCTCACCACTGGACAGGGGGTTTGCCACTGAAGCTTTCTTT.

The rearrangement links TRBV7-2 to TRBJ2-7, with 10 bases matching TRBD1. The V segment lost 5 bases and the J segment 3 bases; nucleotides outside the gene matches: 7. Germline V gives CDR1 SGHTA, CDR2 FQGNSA. The CDR3 covers 15 residues. The CDR3 sequence: CASSLTGTGDYEQYF. The CDR3 DNA is TGTGCCAGCAGCCTAACCGGGACAGGGGACTACGAGCAGTACTTC. Full variable domain (rest looked up from reference TRBV7-2 and TRBJ2-7): GAGVSQSPSNKVTEKGKDVELRCDPISGHTALYWYRQSLGQGLEFLIYFQGNSAPDKSGLPSDRFSAERTGGSVSTLTIQRTQQEDSAVYLCASSLTGTGDYEQYFGPGTRLTVT.

The V and J genes are TRBV7-6 and TRBJ2-5; D is perhaps TRBD1 (5 bases). The CDR3 covers 16 residues. Germline V CDR1 and CDR2: SGHVS, FNYEAQ. The germline V and J ends were trimmed by 3 bases and 5 bases, with 19 bases remaining between them. CDR3 amino acids: CASSLGSGSGPETQYF. CDR3 nucleotide sequence: TGTGCCAGCAGCTTGGGTTCAGGGTCGGGTCCGGAGACCCAGTACTTC.

The chain has TRBV5-8 and TRBJ1-1, with D maybe TRBD1 (5 bases). Trimming cost V 6 bases and J 1 base, with 13 bases left between them. CDR1 is SGHTS and CDR2 is YDEGEE in the germline V gene. The CDR3 extends over 14 amino acids. The CDR3 spells CASTLRAPNTEAFF. The CDR3 bases are TGTGCCAGCACCCTCAGGGCCCCGAACACTGAAGCTTTCTTT.

Of note for this clone: One end of the junction varies from germline; a read error may be responsible. The chain recombines TRBV7-7 with TRBJ2-3; no clear D gene. This CDR3 has 12 residues. CDR1 SSHAT and CDR2 FNYEAQ come from the germline V gene (reference sequence). CDR3 nucleotides: TGTGCTAGCAGCCCTGTAACAGATACGCAGTATTTT. Translated: CASSPVTDTQYF.

The rearrangement uses TRBV28 and TRBJ2-3; no definite D call. Per germline, CDR1 MDHEN and CDR2 SYDVKM. Trimming took 5 bases from V and 3 from J, leaving 21 bases between them. The CDR3 is 17 residues long. The CDR3 here is CASSPLGKASGTDTQYF. The CDR3 nucleotides read TGTGCCAGCAGTCCACTCGGTAAGGCAAGTGGGACAGATACGCAGTATTTT.

A note on this clone: One end of the junction fails to match germline, which may point to a read error. CDR3 sequence: CASSPMGVYEQYF. For the CDR3, the DNA is TGTGCTAGCAGCCCAATGGGAGTGTACGAGCAGTACTTC. The rearrangement links TRBV7-7 to TRBJ2-7, with D perhaps matching TRBD2 (5 bases). Germline assignment: CDR1 SSHAT and CDR2 FNYEAQ (reference sequence). The CDR3 is 13 residues long.

The V and J genes are TRBV4-3 and TRBJ1-1; D is ambiguous. Trimming pared 0 bases from V and 12 bases from J, leaving 14 bases between. Germline V gives CDR1 LGHNA, CDR2 YSLEER. This CDR3 region has 13 residues. CDR3 in amino acids: CASSQERIRRTFF. As DNA, the CDR3 is TGCGCCAGCAGCCAAGAAAGGATCAGGCGCACTTTCTTT.

This chain connects TRBV18 to TRBJ1-5; a possible D gene is TRBD1 (5 bases). This CDR3 is built from 14 residues. Trimming stripped 3 bases from V and 3 bases from J, with 9 bases between. Germline loops: CDR1 KGHSH, CDR2 LQKENI. Written as DNA, the CDR3 is TGTGCCAGCTCACCTGGAGGGGTCAATCAGCCCCAGCATTTT. It specifies CASSPGGVNQPQHF.

The chain carries TRBV4-2 and TRBJ1-2; no clear D. The ends were cut back, 1 base at V and 13 bases at J, with 10 bases in the middle. Germline values: CDR1 LGHNA, CDR2 YNFKEQ. CDR3 length equals 11 residues. CDR3 sequence: CASSQGAWSTF. The CDR3, as DNA: TGTGCCAGCAGCCAAGGAGCGTGGTCCACCTTC.

The chain employs TRBV5-6 and TRBJ2-7, with unresolved D. The CDR3 is 13 amino acids. Germline CDR1 and CDR2: SGHDT and YYEEEE. V was shortened by 2 bases and J by 6 bases, with 12 bases between the two germline ends. Here the CDR3 reads CASSFYATSEQYF. CDR3 DNA: TGTGCCAGCAGCTTTTACGCAACAAGCGAGCAGTACTTC.

The chain carries TRBV28 and TRBJ2-3; unclear D gene. CDR3 size: 14 residues. Germline V gene data show CDR1 as MDHEN and CDR2 as SYDVKM. V was clipped by 6 bases and J by 3 bases, with 13 bases between them. The CDR3 loop reads CASRLGFVTDTQYF. The CDR3 DNA reads TGTGCCAGCAGGCTCGGCTTTGTGACAGATACGCAGTATTTT.

V usage is TRBV27 and J usage is TRBJ2-2; 8 bases fit TRBD1. Germline CDR1 and CDR2: MNHEY and SMNVEV (reference sequence). The length of the CDR3 is 16 residues. With 0 bases clipped from V and 1 base from J, the junction kept 1 base outside the gene matches. For the CDR3, the DNA is TGTGCCAGCAGTTTATCAGGGACAGGGAACACCGGGGAGCTGTTTTTT. Encoded protein: CASSLSGTGNTGELFF.

This clone came up a few times. This chain joins TRBV6-5 and TRBJ1-6, with D possibly matching TRBD1 (5 bases). The CDR3 runs to 14 residues. V gave up 3 bases and J gave up 9 bases, with 12 bases separating them. Germline V gene lookup returns CDR1 MNHEY and CDR2 SVGAGI. The CDR3 bases are TGTGCCAGCAGTTATCGGTTCGGGGGTTCACCCCTCCACTTT. Translating gives CASSYRFGGSPLHF.

The rearrangement uses TRBV5-6 and TRBJ2-7; D call uncertain. V was trimmed by 6 bases and J by 2 bases, leaving 15 bases between them. The CDR3 runs 14 residues. Germline-derived CDR1 and CDR2 are SGHDT and YYEEEE. CDR3 region: CASILWGRTYEQYF. CDR3 nucleotide sequence: TGTGCCAGCATCCTATGGGGTAGGACCTACGAGCAGTACTTC.

In regard to this clone: In the same sample, other DNA sequences code for this CDR3. The chain has TRBV9 and TRBJ1-1; D call uncertain. The CDR3 contains 13 residues. CDR1 is SGDLS and CDR2 is YYNGEE in the germline V gene. The V end lost 4 bases, the J end lost 0 bases, and 7 bases lay between the germline ends. This chain's CDR3 is CASSPQMNTEAFF. The CDR3 DNA reads as TGTGCCAGCAGCCCGCAGATGAACACTGAAGCTTTCTTT.